This T cell receptor beta chain emerged from a study of control samples from healthy donors and cancer patients. TCRdb keeps only in-frame clones here, not all; method: immunoSEQ multiplex PCR. The sample lists fewer than 130,000 clones; around 89% were seen once. The V end was cut by 0 bases, the J end by 4 bases, with 13 bases between. The germline CDR1 and CDR2 sequences are MNHEY and SVGAGI. The CDR3 has 16 amino acids. The sample taken for sequencing was PBMCs. The receptor comes from a woman aged 60-70 years with lung cancer. V is TRBV6-5 and J is TRBJ1-3; D is undetermined. CDR3: CASSYSSSGPGNTIYF. For the CDR3, the DNA is TGTGCCAGCAGTTACTCGTCCAGCGGGCCAGGAAACACCATATATTTT.